This T cell receptor beta chain comes out of a study of blood T cells in healthy people across ages. Study results and caveats: The unknown donor CMV status may have confounded expanded clonotype changes. Naive T cell percentage by flow cytometry tracked strongly with beta diversity.

PCR was performed a second time for about 7 to 12 cycles using a sample-barcoded 5' primer and a J-beta primer mix. TCRdb fed the 5' RACE reads into MiXCR, producing one record per CDR3 protein. Of hundreds of thousands of distinct CDR3 sequences listed, approximately 65% are singletons. Germline V CDR1 and CDR2: MGHDK, SYGVNS. The CDR3 contains 17 residues. V was cut by 4 bases and J by 4 bases, with 17 bases left in between. As for this clonotype: As yet, its antigen is unknown.

The V and J genes are TRBV25-1 and TRBJ2-6; possibly TRBD2 for D (5 bases). The TCR sequence derives from a man aged 30 to 45 in good health. What was sequenced was blood. DNA of the CDR3: TGTGCCAGCAGTGCCCCCTACGGACTTGCAGGGGCCAACGTCCTGACTTTC. Translated, it gives CASSAPYGLAGANVLTF.